The 18 T cell receptor beta chains presented below share a single source sample, sequenced in a study of blood T cell repertoires in COVID-19. Libraries were prepared by immunoSEQ multiplex PCR; TCRdb keeps only in-frame clonotypes and omits some of them. The sample has approximately 180,000 clones, 82% seen once; the top ten hold about 8%. The sample taken for sequencing was peripheral blood. Every receptor here comes from a woman between 65 and 79 years old with acute or convalescent COVID-19.

The J gene is TRBJ2-7, the V gene TRBV5-1, with 9 bases that match TRBD2. Germline trimming cut 0 bases from V and 3 bases from J; bases unmatched to any gene: 4. CDR3 length: 15 amino acids. Germline V gene lookup returns CDR1 SGHRS and CDR2 YFSETQ. The CDR3, as DNA: TGCGCCAGCAGCTTGGGACTAGCGGCTAACTACGAGCAGTACTTC. As protein: CASSLGLAANYEQYF.

In this sample, this clone turned up a few times. This chain connects TRBV6-5 to TRBJ2-7; 7 positions match TRBD1. The CDR3 runs to 15 residues. V trimming: 8 bases; J trimming: 1 base; junction bases outside the gene matches: 11. Per the germline V gene, CDR1 is MNHEY and CDR2 is SVGAGI. The CDR3 loop reads CASQPSPGGSYEQYF. The CDR3 bases are TGTGCCAGCCAACCCTCTCCAGGGGGATCCTACGAGCAGTACTTC.

The CDR3, as DNA: TGTGCCAGCAGAAGCGGGAATGGCGAGACCCAGTACTTC. This sequence encodes CASRSGNGETQYF. The V gene is TRBV11-2, the J gene TRBJ2-5, with TRBD2 identical over 7 bases. The CDR3 has 13 residues. Germline trimming cut 6 bases from V and 5 bases from J; bases unmatched to any gene: 6. CDR1 is SGHAT and CDR2 is FQNNGV in the germline V gene.

This clone has a single count. This chain joins TRBV7-2 and TRBJ1-5; TRBD1 is a possible D gene (5 bases). The CDR3 runs 14 residues. The V gene's germline CDR1 is SGHTA and CDR2 FQGNSA. The V gene lost 5 bases and the J gene lost 6 bases, with 14 bases spanning the gap. The DNA for the CDR3 is TGTGCCAGCAGCCAAAAAGCTCAGGGTCAGCCCCAGCATTTT. Encoded protein: CASSQKAQGQPQHF.

V usage is TRBV28 and J usage is TRBJ1-1; D perhaps matches TRBD1 (5 bases). Trimming stripped 5 bases from V and 4 bases from J, with 14 bases between. CDR3 size: 14 residues. From germline, CDR1 is MDHEN and CDR2 SYDVKM. The CDR3 reads CASSKAGRGTEAFF. DNA for the CDR3: TGTGCCAGCAGTAAGGCAGGGAGGGGCACTGAAGCTTTCTTT.

The CDR3 DNA reads as TGTGCCAGCAGCTCCGGACTAGCGGGAGTTCACAATGAGCAGTTCTTC. It translates to CASSSGLAGVHNEQFF. This chain uses TRBV7-9 with TRBJ2-1; TRBD2 aligns across 13 bases. Trimming took 4 bases from V and 5 from J; bases not matched to a gene: 5. The CDR3 sequence is 16 residues long. Germline lookup yields CDR1 SEHNR and CDR2 FQNEAQ (reference sequence).

The genes are TRBV7-3 and TRBJ2-1, with D possibly being TRBD1 (6 bases). With 5 bases removed from V and 6 bases from J, the gap between germline ends came to 17 bases. This CDR3 is 15 amino acids long. CDR1 and CDR2 (germline): SGHTA, FQGTGA. CDR3 sequence: CASSAPGTRLNEQFF. The CDR3 coding sequence is TGTGCCAGCAGCGCCCCCGGGACAAGACTCAATGAGCAGTTCTTC. Variable domain in full (rest from reference TRBV7-3 and TRBJ2-1): GAGVSQTPSNKVTEKGKYVELRCDPISGHTALYWYRQSLGQGPEFLIYFQGTGAADDSGLPNDRFFAVRPEGSVSTLKIQRTERGDSAVYLCASSAPGTRLNEQFFGPGTRLTVL.

This chain uses TRBV19 with TRBJ1-1, with TRBD1 matching over 7 bases. From germline, CDR1 is LNHDA and CDR2 SQIVND (reference sequence). The CDR3 consists of 17 residues. Unmatched junction bases numbered 9, after V lost 1 base and J lost 1 base. CDR3 coding DNA: TGTGCCAGTAGTATAGCCTGGGACAGCTTGGGGAACACTGAAGCTTTCTTT. Translation gives CASSIAWDSLGNTEAFF. The complete variable domain, with remaining parts taken from reference TRBV19 and TRBJ1-1, reads DGGITQSPKYLFRKEGQNVTLSCEQNLNHDAMYWYRQDPGQGLRLIYYSQIVNDFQKGDIAEGYSVSREKKESFPLTVTSAQKNPTAFYLCASSIAWDSLGNTEAFFGQGTRLTVV.

This clone came up once. DNA of the CDR3: TGTGCCAGCAGCTTCGGGGGTGGGCCCTACGAGCAGTACTTC. Translation gives CASSFGGGPYEQYF. The chain couples TRBV7-2 to TRBJ2-7; D possibly corresponds to TRBD2 (6 bases). Germline CDR1 reads SGHTA; CDR2 reads FQGNSA. V shed 3 bases and J shed 2 bases, with 11 bases lying between them. The CDR3 totals 14 residues.

For the CDR3, the DNA is TGTGCCAGCAGTACTCGGACTAGCGGGAGCTACGAGCAGTACTTC. It specifies CASSTRTSGSYEQYF. The chain couples TRBV6-5 to TRBJ2-7; 13 nucleotides line up with TRBD2. The CDR3 runs 15 residues. V shed 5 bases, J shed 3 bases, and the junction held 4 bases outside the gene matches. Per the germline V gene, CDR1 is MNHEY and CDR2 is SVGAGI.

This clone was seen more than once but under ten times. J is TRBJ2-7 and V is TRBV27; D is undetermined. The V gene lost 0 bases and the J gene lost 1 base, with 7 bases spanning the gap. This CDR3 is built from 14 residues. Germline V lookup: CDR1 MNHEY, CDR2 SMNVEV (reference sequence). The CDR3 region has the DNA TGTGCCAGCAGTTTATCGTTCGGGTCCTACGAGCAGTACTTC. Protein: CASSLSFGSYEQYF.

J is TRBJ1-3 and V is TRBV7-2, with a weak D call TRBD1 (5 bases). The germline gives CDR1 SGHTA, CDR2 FQGNSA. Trimming left V 1 base short and J 0 bases short, with 10 bases between. This CDR3 contains 16 residues. CDR3 bases: TGTGCCAGCAGCTTAGATGGGGGAGGCTCTGGAAACACCATATATTTT. This gives the protein CASSLDGGGSGNTIYF.

This chain uses TRBV6-5 with TRBJ2-7; 9 bases align to TRBD1. Trimming cost V 6 bases and J 5 bases; bases outside gene matches: 5. The CDR3 is 13 residues long. Germline V lookup: CDR1 MNHEY, CDR2 SVGAGI. For the CDR3, the DNA is TGTGCCAGCAGACAGGGGGCATCGGACGAGCAGTACTTC. Amino acids: CASRQGASDEQYF.

This clone was detected only a few times. The chain recombines TRBV28 with TRBJ1-1; 7 nucleotides line up with TRBD1. J lost 4 bases, V lost 7 bases, and 3 bases had no gene match. Germline V CDR1 and CDR2: MDHEN, SYDVKM. The CDR3 runs 12 residues. CDR3: CASTTGVTEAFF. For the CDR3, the DNA is TGTGCCAGCACCACAGGGGTCACTGAAGCTTTCTTT. Together with reference TRBV28 and TRBJ1-1, the CDR3 gives the full variable domain: DVKVTQSSRYLVKRTGEKVFLECVQDMDHENMFWYRQDPGLGLRLIYFSYDVKMKEKGDIPEGYSVSREKKERFSLILESASTNQTSMYLCASTTGVTEAFFGQGTRLTVV.

This clone occurred a few times. This CDR3 reads CASSRETGTEAFF. The CDR3 DNA sequence: TGTGCCAGCAGCCGGGAGACCGGCACTGAAGCTTTCTTT. This chain uses TRBV5-4 with TRBJ1-1; D is unresolved. Trimming took 4 bases from V and 4 from J, leaving 11 bases between them. There are 13 residues in the CDR3. The germline V gene has CDR1 SGHNT and CDR2 YYREEE (reference sequence).

In its sample, this clone was seen once. CDR3 nucleotides: TGTGCCAGCAGTTACTTGGCAAATAACAATCAGCCCCAGCATTTT. This sequence encodes CASSYLANNNQPQHF. The rearrangement uses TRBV6-5 and TRBJ1-5, with D unclear. CDR1 is MNHEY, CDR2 SVGAGI, per germline. Trimming pared 1 base from V and 3 bases from J, leaving 10 bases between. The CDR3 length is 15 residues.

V is TRBV4-3 and J is TRBJ1-2, with TRBD1 matching over 11 bases. Germline V CDR1 and CDR2: LGHNA, YSLEER. The trim removed 5 bases at V and 4 bases at J, leaving 6 bases unmatched. CDR3 length: 15 amino acids. As DNA, the CDR3 is TGCGCCAGCAGCGACCGGACAGGGGGCGGCTATGGCTACACCTTC. It translates to CASSDRTGGGYGYTF.

The chain uses TRBV7-2 and TRBJ1-2; 8 bases are shared with TRBD1. This CDR3 region has 15 residues. The V gene's germline CDR1 is SGHTA and CDR2 FQGNSA. J was trimmed by 4 bases and V by 6 bases; bases with no gene match: 10. The CDR3 bases are TGTGCCAGCAGTTCCCTCCAGACAGGGGTCTATGGCTACACCTTC. It codes for CASSSLQTGVYGYTF.